This TCR beta chain was recovered during a study of identifying expanded T cells in peripheral blood. Study results and limitations: Two-week clone count variance significantly increased as total template count grew.

Germline-derived CDR1 and CDR2 are KGHSH and LQKENI. The CDR3 runs to 13 residues. Trimming at V came to 3 bases and at J to 9 bases, leaving 4 bases not matched to a gene. Collection occurred without any documented infections or immune events in donors. Regarding this clone: What it binds is not known.

Some clones are missing from TCRdb's copy, which holds only in-frame ones; the method was immunoSEQ multiplex PCR. The table has 95,000 to 100,000 clones, about 83% seen once. The receptor comes from a person aged 18 to 69 in good health. Sequencing used blood. The rearrangement uses TRBV18 and TRBJ2-7; 11 nucleotides align to TRBD1. The CDR3: CASSPDRGPTQYF. DNA of the CDR3: TGTGCCAGCTCACCGGACAGGGGGCCAACGCAGTACTTC.